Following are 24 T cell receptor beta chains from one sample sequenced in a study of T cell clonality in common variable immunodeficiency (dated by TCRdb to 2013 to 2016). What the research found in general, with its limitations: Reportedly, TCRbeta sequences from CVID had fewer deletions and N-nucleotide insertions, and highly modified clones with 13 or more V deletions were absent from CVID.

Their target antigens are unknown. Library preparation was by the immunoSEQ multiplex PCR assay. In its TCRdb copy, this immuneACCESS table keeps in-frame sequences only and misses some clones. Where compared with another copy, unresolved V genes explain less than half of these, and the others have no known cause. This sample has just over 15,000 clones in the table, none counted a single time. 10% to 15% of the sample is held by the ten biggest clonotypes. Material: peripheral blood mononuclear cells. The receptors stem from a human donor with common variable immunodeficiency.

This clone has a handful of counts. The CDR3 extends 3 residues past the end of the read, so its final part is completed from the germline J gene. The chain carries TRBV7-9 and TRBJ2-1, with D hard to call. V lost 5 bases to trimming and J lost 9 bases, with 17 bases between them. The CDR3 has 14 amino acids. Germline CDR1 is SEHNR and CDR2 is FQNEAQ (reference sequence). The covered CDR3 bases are TGTGCCAGCAGCCTAGAGGCCGGGTTTGGTGAG. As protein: CASSLEAGFGE. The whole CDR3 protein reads CASSLEAGFGEQFF. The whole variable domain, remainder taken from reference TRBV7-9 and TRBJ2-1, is DTGVSQNPRHKITKRGQNVTFRCDPISEHNRLYWYRQTLGQGPEFLTYFQNEAQLEKSRLLSDRFSAERPKGSFSTLEIQRTEQGDSAMYLCASSLEAGFGEQFFGPGTRLTVL.

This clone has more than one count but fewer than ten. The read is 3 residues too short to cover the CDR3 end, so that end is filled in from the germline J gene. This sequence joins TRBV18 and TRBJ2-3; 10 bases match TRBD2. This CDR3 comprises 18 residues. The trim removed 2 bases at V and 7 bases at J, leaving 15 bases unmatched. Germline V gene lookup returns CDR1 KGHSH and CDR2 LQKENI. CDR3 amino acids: CASSPSLASGGMGYTQYF. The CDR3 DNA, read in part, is TGTGCCAGCTCACCATCCTTGGCTAGCGGGGGCATGGGATATACG.

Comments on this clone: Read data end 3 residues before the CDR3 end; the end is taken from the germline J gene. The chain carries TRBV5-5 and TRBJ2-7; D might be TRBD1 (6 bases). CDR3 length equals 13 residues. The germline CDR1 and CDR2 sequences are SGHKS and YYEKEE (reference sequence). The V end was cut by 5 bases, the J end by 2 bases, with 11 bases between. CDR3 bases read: TGTGCCAGCAGTTTACAGGGAACCTACGAG. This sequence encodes CASSLQGTYE. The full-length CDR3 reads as CASSLQGTYEQYF.

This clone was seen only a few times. The part of the CDR3 DNA that was read is TGTGCCAGCAGCTTAGAGGGTGAG. Translation gives CASSLEGE. The complete CDR3 protein is CASSLEGEQFF. This rearrangement joins TRBV7-6 to TRBJ2-1; D call uncertain. The read comes to an end 3 residues before the CDR3 does, leaving the germline J gene to fill in the end. Trimming left V 1 base short and J 9 bases short, with 4 bases between. The length of the CDR3 is 11 residues. Germline CDR1 is SGHVS and CDR2 is FNYEAQ.

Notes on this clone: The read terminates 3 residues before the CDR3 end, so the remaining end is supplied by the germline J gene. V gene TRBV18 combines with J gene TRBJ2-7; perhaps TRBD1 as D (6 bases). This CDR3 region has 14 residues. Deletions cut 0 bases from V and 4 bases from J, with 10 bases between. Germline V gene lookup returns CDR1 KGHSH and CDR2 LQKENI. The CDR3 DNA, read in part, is TGTGCCAGCTCACCACCGGGACAAACATACGAG. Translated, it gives CASSPPGQTYE. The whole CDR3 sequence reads CASSPPGQTYEQYF.

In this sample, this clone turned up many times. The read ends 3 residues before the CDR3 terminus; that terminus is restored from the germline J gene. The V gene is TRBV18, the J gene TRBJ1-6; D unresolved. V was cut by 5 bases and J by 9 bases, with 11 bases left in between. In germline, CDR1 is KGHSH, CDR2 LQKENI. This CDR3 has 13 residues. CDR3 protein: CASSSDFLSPLHF. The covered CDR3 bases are TGTGCCAGCTCAAGCGATTTCCTTTCACCC.

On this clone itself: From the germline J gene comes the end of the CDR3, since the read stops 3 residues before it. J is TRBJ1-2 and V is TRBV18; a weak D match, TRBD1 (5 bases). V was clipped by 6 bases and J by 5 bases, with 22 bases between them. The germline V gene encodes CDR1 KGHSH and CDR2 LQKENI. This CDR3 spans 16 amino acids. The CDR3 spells CASSSSEMQGRYGYTF. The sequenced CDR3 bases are TGTGCCAGCTCCTCATCGGAGATGCAGGGAAGGTATGGC.

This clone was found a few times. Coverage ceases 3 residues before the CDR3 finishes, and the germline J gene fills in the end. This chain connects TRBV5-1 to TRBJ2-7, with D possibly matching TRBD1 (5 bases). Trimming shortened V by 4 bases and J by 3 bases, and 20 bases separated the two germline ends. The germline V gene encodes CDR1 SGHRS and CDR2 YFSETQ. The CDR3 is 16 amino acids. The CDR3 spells CASSPVVGQGSYEQYF. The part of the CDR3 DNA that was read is TGCGCCAGCAGCCCTGTAGTAGGGCAGGGAAGCTACGAG. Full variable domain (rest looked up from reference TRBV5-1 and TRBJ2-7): KAGVTQTPRYLIKTRGQQVTLSCSPISGHRSVSWYQQTPGQGLQFLFEYFSETQRNKGNFPGRFSGRQFSNSRSEMNVSTLELGDSALYLCASSPVVGQGSYEQYFGPGTRLTVT.

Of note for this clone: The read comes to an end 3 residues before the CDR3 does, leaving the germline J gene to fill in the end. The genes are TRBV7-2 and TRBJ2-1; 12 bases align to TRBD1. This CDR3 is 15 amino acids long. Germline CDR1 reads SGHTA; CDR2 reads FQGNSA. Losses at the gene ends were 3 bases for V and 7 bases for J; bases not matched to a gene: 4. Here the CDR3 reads CASSLGTGGGNEQFF. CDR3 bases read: TGTGCCAGCAGCTTGGGGACAGGGGGCGGGAATGAG.

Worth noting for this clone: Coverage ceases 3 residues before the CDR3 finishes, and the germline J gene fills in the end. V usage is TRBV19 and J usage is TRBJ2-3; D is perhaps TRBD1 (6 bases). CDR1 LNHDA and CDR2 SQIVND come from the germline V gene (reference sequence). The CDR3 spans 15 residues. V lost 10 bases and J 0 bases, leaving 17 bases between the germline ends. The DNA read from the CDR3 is TGTGCCACTTCCCGGACAGTACCTAGCACAGATACG. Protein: CATSRTVPSTDT. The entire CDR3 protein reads CATSRTVPSTDTQYF.

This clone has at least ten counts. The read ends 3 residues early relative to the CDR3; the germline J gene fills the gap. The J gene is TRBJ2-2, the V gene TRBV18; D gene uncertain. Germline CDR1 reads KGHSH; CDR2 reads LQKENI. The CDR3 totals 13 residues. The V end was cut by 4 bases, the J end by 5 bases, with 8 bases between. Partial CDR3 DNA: TGTGCCAGCTCACGATCCGGGACCGGGGAG. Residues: CASSRSGTGE. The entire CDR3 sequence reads CASSRSGTGELFF.

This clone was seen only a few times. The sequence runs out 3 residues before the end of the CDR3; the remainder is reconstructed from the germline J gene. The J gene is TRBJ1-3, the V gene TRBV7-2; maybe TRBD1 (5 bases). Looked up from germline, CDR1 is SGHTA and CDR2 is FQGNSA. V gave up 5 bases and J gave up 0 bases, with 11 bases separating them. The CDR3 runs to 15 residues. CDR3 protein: CASSRGPGSGNTIYF. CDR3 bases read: TGTGCCAGCAGCAGGGGCCCCGGCTCTGGAAACACC.

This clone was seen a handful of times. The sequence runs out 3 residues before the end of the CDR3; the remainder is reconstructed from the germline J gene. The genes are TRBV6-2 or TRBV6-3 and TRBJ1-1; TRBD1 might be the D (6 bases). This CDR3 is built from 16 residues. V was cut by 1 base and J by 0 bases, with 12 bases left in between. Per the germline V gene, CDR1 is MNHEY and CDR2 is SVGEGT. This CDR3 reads CASSYFGEGVNTEAFF. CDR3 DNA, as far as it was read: TGTGCCAGCAGTTACTTCGGGGAGGGGGTGAACACTGAA.

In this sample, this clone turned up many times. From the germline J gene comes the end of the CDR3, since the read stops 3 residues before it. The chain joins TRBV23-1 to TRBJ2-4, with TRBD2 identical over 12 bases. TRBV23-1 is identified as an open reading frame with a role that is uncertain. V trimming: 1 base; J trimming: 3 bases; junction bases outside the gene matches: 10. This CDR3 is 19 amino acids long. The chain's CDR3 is CASSQCPSGGAGDKNIQYF. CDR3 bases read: TGCGCCAGCAGTCAATGTCCTAGCGGGGGGGCCGGAGACAAAAACATT.

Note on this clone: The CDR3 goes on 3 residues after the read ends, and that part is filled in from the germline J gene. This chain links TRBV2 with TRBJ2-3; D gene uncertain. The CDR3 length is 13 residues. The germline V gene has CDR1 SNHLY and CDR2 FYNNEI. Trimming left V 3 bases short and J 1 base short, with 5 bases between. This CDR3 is CASSDTGTDTQYF. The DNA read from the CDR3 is TGTGCCAGCAGTGATACGGGCACAGATACG.

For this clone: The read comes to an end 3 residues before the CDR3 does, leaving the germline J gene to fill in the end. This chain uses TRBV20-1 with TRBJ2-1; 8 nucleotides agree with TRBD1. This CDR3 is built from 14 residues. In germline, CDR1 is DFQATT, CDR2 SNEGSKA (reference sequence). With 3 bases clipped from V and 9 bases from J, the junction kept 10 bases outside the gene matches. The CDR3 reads CSARLGQVAGEQFF. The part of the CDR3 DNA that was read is TGCAGTGCTAGGTTGGGACAGGTAGCTGGTGAG.

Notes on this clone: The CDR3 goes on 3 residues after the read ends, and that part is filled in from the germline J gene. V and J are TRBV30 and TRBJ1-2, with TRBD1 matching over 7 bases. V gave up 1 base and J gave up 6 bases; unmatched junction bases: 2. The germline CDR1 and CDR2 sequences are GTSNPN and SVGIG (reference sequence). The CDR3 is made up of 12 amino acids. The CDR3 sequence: CAWSAGQNGYTF. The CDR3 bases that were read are TGTGCCTGGAGTGCGGGACAGAATGGC.

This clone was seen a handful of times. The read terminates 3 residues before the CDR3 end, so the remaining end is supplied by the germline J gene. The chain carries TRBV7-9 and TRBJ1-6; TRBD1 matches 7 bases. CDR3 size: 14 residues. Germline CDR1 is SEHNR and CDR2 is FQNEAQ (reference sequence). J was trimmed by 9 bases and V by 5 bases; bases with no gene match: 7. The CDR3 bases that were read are TGTGCCAGCAGCCGTACAGGGGATGGTTCACCC. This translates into CASSRTGDGSP. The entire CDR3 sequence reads CASSRTGDGSPLHF. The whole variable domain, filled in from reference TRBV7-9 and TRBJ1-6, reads DTGVSQNPRHKITKRGQNVTFRCDPISEHNRLYWYRQTLGQGPEFLTYFQNEAQLEKSRLLSDRFSAERPKGSFSTLEIQRTEQGDSAMYLCASSRTGDGSPLHFGNGTRLTVT.

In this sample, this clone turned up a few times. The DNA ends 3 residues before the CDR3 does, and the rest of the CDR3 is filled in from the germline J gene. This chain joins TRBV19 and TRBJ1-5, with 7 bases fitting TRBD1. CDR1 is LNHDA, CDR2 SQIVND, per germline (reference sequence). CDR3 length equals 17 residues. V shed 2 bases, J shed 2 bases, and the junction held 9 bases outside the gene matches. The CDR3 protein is CASSIWGGGQGNQPQHF. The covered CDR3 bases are TGTGCCAGTAGTATATGGGGAGGGGGCCAGGGCAATCAGCCC.

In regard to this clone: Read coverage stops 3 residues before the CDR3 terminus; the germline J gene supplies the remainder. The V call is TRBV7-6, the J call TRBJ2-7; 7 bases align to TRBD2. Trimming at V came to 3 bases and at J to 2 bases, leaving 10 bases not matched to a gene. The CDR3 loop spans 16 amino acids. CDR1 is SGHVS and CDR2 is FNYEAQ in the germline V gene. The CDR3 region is CASSLEPGGLTYEQYF. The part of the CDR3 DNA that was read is TGTGCCAGCAGCTTGGAGCCGGGGGGACTGACCTACGAG.

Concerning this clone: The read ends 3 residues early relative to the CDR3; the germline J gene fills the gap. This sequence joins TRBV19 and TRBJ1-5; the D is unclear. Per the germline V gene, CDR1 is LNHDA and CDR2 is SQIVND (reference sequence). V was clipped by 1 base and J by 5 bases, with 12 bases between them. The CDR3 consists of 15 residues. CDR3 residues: CASSIVMRYDQPQHF. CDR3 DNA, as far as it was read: TGTGCCAGTAGTATAGTAATGAGGTACGATCAGCCC.

The CDR3 region is CASSLLPQGSYEQYF. Partial CDR3 DNA: TGTGCCAGCAGCCTTCTCCCACAGGGCTCCTACGAG. The rearrangement joins TRBV7-2 to TRBJ2-7; D perhaps matches TRBD1 (6 bases). The sequence runs out 3 residues before the end of the CDR3; the remainder is reconstructed from the germline J gene. The CDR3 contains 15 residues. The germline V gene encodes CDR1 SGHTA and CDR2 FQGNSA. The V end was cut by 5 bases, the J end by 0 bases, with 14 bases between.

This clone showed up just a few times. The CDR3 DNA, read in part, is TGTGCCTGGACCGATCTGAGGGGGACAGGGATCTACGAG. Translating gives CAWTDLRGTGIYE. The whole CDR3 protein reads CAWTDLRGTGIYEQYF. The chain links TRBV30 to TRBJ2-7; 9 nucleotides match TRBD1. The read ends 3 residues before the CDR3 terminus; that terminus is restored from the germline J gene. J was trimmed by 3 bases and V by 4 bases; bases with no gene match: 13. This CDR3 has 16 amino acids. The germline CDR1 and CDR2 sequences are GTSNPN and SVGIG (reference sequence).

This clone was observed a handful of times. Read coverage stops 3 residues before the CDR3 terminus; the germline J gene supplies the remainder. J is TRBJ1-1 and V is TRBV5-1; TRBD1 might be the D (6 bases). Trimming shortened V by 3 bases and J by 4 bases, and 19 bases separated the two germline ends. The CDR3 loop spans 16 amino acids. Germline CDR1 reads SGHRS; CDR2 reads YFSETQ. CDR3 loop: CASSYNHGQRITEAFF. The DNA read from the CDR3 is TGCGCCAGCAGCTACAACCACGGACAGAGAATCACTGAA.